Listed below are T cell receptor beta chains from one sample, sequenced in a study of beta chain features in type 1 diabetes. Data came from immunoSEQ multiplex PCR; TCRdb stores just in-frame clones and leaves some out. The sample lists hundreds of thousands of clones, around an eighth occurring once. The sequencing input was naive CD4+ T cells from blood. The receptor set was obtained from a man aged 18 to 29 with type 1 diabetes. The conserved cysteine and the conserved F or W are not part of the CDR3 here.

TRBJ2-3,TRBV29-1,SVGGLAGSAGTDTQY
TRBJ1-5,TRBV6-6,ASSSGTGVRQPQH
TRBJ2-2,TRBV4-2,ASSQGGGNTGELF
TRBJ1-1,TRBV27,ASRPQGNTEAF
TRBJ2-7,TRBV10-3,AISSGTGASEQY
TRBJ2-7,TRBV7-2,ASSLVGYHEGEQY
TRBJ1-2,TRBV30,AWNGGSYGYT
TRBJ2-3,TRBV13,ASSLRGVTDTQY
TRBJ1-2,TRBV28,ASSLGTEYGYT
TRBJ1-2,TRBV6-5,ASSYPGQGYYGYT
TRBJ2-7,TRBV19,ASSMTVSYEQY
TRBJ2-2,TRBV4-3,ASSQEPGGTGELF
TRBJ2-1,TRBV16,ASSQGLLGEVSYNEQF
TRBJ2-5,TRBV4-2,ASSRPQETQY
TRBJ2-2,TRBV6-5,ASSYSGLANRELF
TRBJ2-1,TRBV6-5,ASSRDGPGNEQF
TRBJ1-1,TRBV5-1,ASSLGRVNTEAF
TRBJ2-3,TRBV7-2,ASSLRGVAVETQY
TRBJ2-3,TRBV19,ASSIWITDTQY
TRBJ2-7,TRBV5-6,ASSLDGSGRPSYEQY
TRBJ2-5,TRBV5-1,ASSLYGQTQETQY
TRBJ1-5,TRBV19,ASNLGNFGNQPQH
TRBJ2-6,TRBV4-2,ASSQSTGTGANVLT
TRBJ2-7,TRBV6-1,ASSELGTTKAVRYEQY
TRBJ1-1,TRBV7-9,ASSPRPENTEAF
TRBJ1-5,TRBV10-3,AISESKLGSGAGQPQH
TRBJ2-1,TRBV7-3,ASSLADQRWI
TRBJ2-1,TRBV7-6,ASSQDHEQF
TRBJ1-5,TRBV23-1,ASSQGAGRGNQPQH
TRBJ1-3,TRBV27,ASSPAGTGPGNTIY
TRBJ1-5,TRBV30,AWRPGTGLNQPQH
TRBJ1-1,TRBV5-4,ASSLLSTITEAF
TRBJ2-7,TRBV7-2,ASSSRDRGEQY
TRBJ1-5,TRBV4-1,ASSQARAKGAFGNQPQH
TRBJ2-7,TRBV5-4,ASYRDRVSDEQY
TRBJ1-5,TRBV30,AWSPRDNQPQH
TRBJ2-5,TRBV2,ASSTTETQY
TRBJ2-7,TRBV6-5,ASSYSGGTLGEQY
TRBJ2-7,TRBV28,ASSLTGISYEQY
TRBJ1-5,TRBV29-1,SATDRDSNQPQH
TRBJ1-4,TRBV4-3,ASSGERGQGNEKLF
TRBJ2-1,TRBV5-1,ASSQDPDNEQF
TRBJ1-5,TRBV30,AWSPKNRGDQPQH
TRBJ1-6,TRBV28,ASSYPGRGYDSPLH
TRBJ2-1,TRBV14,ASSLPLAGPYNEQF
TRBJ2-5,TRBV5-1,ASSSEGGQETQY
TRBJ2-5,TRBV29-1,SLGGESTKETQY
TRBJ2-7,TRBV30,AWIQKVGEQY
TRBJ2-5,TRBV23-1,ASSFEETQY
TRBJ2-1,TRBV6-6,ASRGTARDEQF
TRBJ2-3,TRBV7-2,ASSPGLAGVGDTQY
TRBJ2-7,TRBV10-3,AISDPTYDRRSEQY
TRBJ1-1,TRBV9,ASSVDSLTEAF
TRBJ1-2,TRBV6-6,ASSRTGHNYGYT
TRBJ2-1,TRBV28,ASTPGGGGGYNEQF